Shown below are 27 T cell receptor beta chains from a single sample sequenced in a study of monozygotic twins with inflammatory bowel disease. TCRdb reprocessed the 5' RACE reads; each CDR3 protein has one entry and no DNA is given. The sample totals around 400,000 distinct CDR3 sequences. The sample was blood. All receptors derive from a human donor with ulcerative colitis or Crohn's disease, or a healthy co-twin of an affected twin (not recorded which).

The chain links TRBV5-1 to TRBJ1-1. The CDR3 sequence is 14 residues long. Per the germline V gene, CDR1 is SGHRS and CDR2 is YFSETQ. CDR3 loop: CASGKESLSTEAFF.

The V and J genes are TRBV28 and TRBJ2-5; the D call from TCRdb, TRBD1, cannot be confirmed without DNA. The CDR3 loop spans 11 amino acids. From germline, CDR1 is MDHEN and CDR2 SYDVKM. CDR3 amino acids: CASGRGSTQYF. Full variable domain (remainder filled in from reference TRBV28 and TRBJ2-5): DVKVTQSSRYLVKRTGEKVFLECVQDMDHENMFWYRQDPGLGLRLIYFSYDVKMKEKGDIPEGYSVSREKKERFSLILESASTNQTSMYLCASGRGSTQYFGPGTRLLVL.

CDR3 sequence: CAWSADRGHGNQPQHF. The chain links TRBV30 to TRBJ1-5; checking the TCRdb D call of TRBD1 is not possible without DNA. This CDR3 comprises 16 residues. The germline CDR1 and CDR2 sequences are GTSNPN and SVGIG (reference sequence).

CDR3 protein: CASSQVYTGELFF. The V gene is TRBV4-3, the J gene TRBJ2-2. The CDR3 is 13 residues long. Per the germline V gene, CDR1 is LGHNA and CDR2 is YSLEER.

The J gene is TRBJ2-1, the V gene TRBV5-4. The CDR3 totals 11 residues. Germline V CDR1 and CDR2: SGHNT, YYREEE (reference sequence). Here the CDR3 reads CASSSGYEQFF.

This chain links TRBV5-4 with TRBJ1-1; without DNA, the TCRdb call of TRBD1 cannot be checked. CDR1 SGHNT and CDR2 YYREEE come from the germline V gene (reference sequence). The CDR3 is 15 residues long. CDR3 region: CASSLEGPRNTEAFF. The variable domain in full, with the rest retrieved from reference TRBV5-4 and TRBJ1-1, is ETGVTQSPTHLIKTRGQQVTLRCSSQSGHNTVSWYQQALGQGPQFIFQYYREEENGRGNFPPRFSGLQFPNYSSELNVNALELDDSALYLCASSLEGPRNTEAFFGQGTRLTVV.

The chain recombines TRBV5-1 with TRBJ2-3; TCRdb gives TRBD2 as the D gene, but with no DNA this cannot be confirmed. Looked up from germline, CDR1 is SGHRS and CDR2 is YFSETQ. The CDR3 extends over 18 amino acids. The CDR3 sequence: CASSAGTSGGASTDTQYF.

This chain joins TRBV7-2 and TRBJ1-2. Germline values: CDR1 SGHTA, CDR2 FQGNSA. This CDR3 comprises 13 residues. CDR3 loop: CASSPPATYGYTF.

V gene TRBV5-1 combines with J gene TRBJ2-3; checking the TCRdb D call of TRBD2 is not possible without DNA. CDR1 is SGHRS and CDR2 is YFSETQ in the germline V gene. CDR3 length: 15 amino acids. CDR3 sequence reads: CASSAGLAGFDTQYF.

J is TRBJ2-2 and V is TRBV5-4; as DNA is missing, the TRBD2 call by TCRdb cannot be tested. The germline V gene has CDR1 SGHNT and CDR2 YYREEE (reference sequence). This CDR3 region has 18 residues. The chain's CDR3 is CASSPGLAGVANTGELFF.

The chain couples TRBV7-8 to TRBJ2-2; TCRdb's D call, TRBD2, is unchecked because there is no DNA. CDR1 is SGHVS, CDR2 FQNEAQ, per germline. This CDR3 is built from 15 residues. CDR3 region: CASSFTGRGTGELFF.

V gene TRBV4-1 combines with J gene TRBJ2-7; the TCRdb D gene call, TRBD2, has no DNA to confirm it. The CDR3 spans 14 residues. The V gene's germline CDR1 is MGHRA and CDR2 YSYEKL. The CDR3 sequence is CASRSGLSSYEQYF.

This rearrangement joins TRBV5-1 to TRBJ2-1. There are 13 residues in the CDR3. Germline V gene data show CDR1 as SGHRS and CDR2 as YFSETQ. The chain's CDR3 is CASSLGVQNEQFF.

The CDR3 loop is CASSTRLEGDEQFF. V usage is TRBV7-9 and J usage is TRBJ2-1; lacking DNA, the TRBD2 call made by TCRdb goes unchecked. In germline, CDR1 is SEHNR, CDR2 FQNEAQ (reference sequence). This CDR3 region has 14 residues.

The chain recombines TRBV13 with TRBJ2-5; TCRdb's D call of TRBD1 is untestable without DNA. This CDR3 has 15 amino acids. Germline CDR1 reads PRHDT; CDR2 reads FYEKMQ (reference sequence). The CDR3 here is CASSSIGGGEETQYF. The variable domain in full, completed from reference TRBV13 and TRBJ2-5, reads AAGVIQSPRHLIKEKRETATLKCYPIPRHDTVYWYQQGPGQDPQFLISFYEKMQSDKGSIPDRFSAQQFSDYHSELNMSSLELGDSALYFCASSSIGGGEETQYFGPGTRLLVL.

The chain carries TRBV6-5 and TRBJ2-4. The germline gives CDR1 MNHEY, CDR2 SVGAGI. The CDR3 has 16 amino acids. The CDR3 loop reads CASSYSGQLAKNIQYF.

V is TRBV4-2 and J is TRBJ2-7; TCRdb gives TRBD1 as the D gene, but with no DNA this cannot be confirmed. The CDR3 covers 15 residues. In germline, CDR1 is LGHNA, CDR2 YNFKEQ. CDR3 loop: CASSQGWAVSYEQYF.

This chain connects TRBV3-1 to TRBJ1-2; no DNA is available, so the TRBD1 call from TCRdb remains unchecked. CDR1 and CDR2 (germline): LGHDT, YNNKEL (reference sequence). The CDR3 runs to 15 residues. The chain's CDR3 is CASSQATGTGYGYTF.

The chain couples TRBV18 to TRBJ1-1; TCRdb calls TRBD1, which cannot be checked without DNA. This CDR3 is 16 amino acids long. Per the germline V gene, CDR1 is KGHSH and CDR2 is LQKENI. The CDR3 loop is CASSPTSTGPDTEAFF.

This sequence joins TRBV4-2 and TRBJ2-1; TCRdb lists TRBD1, though no DNA is available to test this call. Per the germline V gene, CDR1 is LGHNA and CDR2 is YNFKEQ. The CDR3 is 13 amino acids. CDR3 loop: CATGGAGYNEQFF.

CDR3 in amino acids: CASSREEGTNYGYTF. The chain combines TRBV7-9 with TRBJ1-2; lacking DNA, the TRBD1 call made by TCRdb goes unchecked. Germline lookup yields CDR1 SEHNR and CDR2 FQNEAQ (reference sequence). The CDR3 extends over 15 amino acids.

This chain connects TRBV5-4 to TRBJ2-3. Germline V gene lookup returns CDR1 SGHNT and CDR2 YYREEE (reference sequence). CDR3 size: 14 residues. CDR3 residues: CASSLSTLTDTQYF.

The CDR3 sequence: CASSLVGGGLEEQFF. The chain is built from TRBV7-2 and TRBJ2-1; TCRdb's D call, TRBD1, is unchecked because there is no DNA. This CDR3 has 15 amino acids. Germline loops: CDR1 SGHTA, CDR2 FQGNSA.

This chain links TRBV2 with TRBJ1-1; with no DNA, the TCRdb D assignment of TRBD1 cannot be verified. Per the germline V gene, CDR1 is SNHLY and CDR2 is FYNNEI. The CDR3 runs 14 residues. The CDR3 is CASSVDRLNTEAFF.

The CDR3: CASSVGNLGTDTQYF. The chain recombines TRBV9 with TRBJ2-3. CDR3 length equals 15 residues. CDR1 is SGDLS and CDR2 is YYNGEE in the germline V gene.

The V and J genes are TRBV7-9 and TRBJ1-3; TCRdb picks TRBD1, but there is no DNA to check that call. The CDR3 loop spans 17 amino acids. CDR1 is SEHNR and CDR2 is FQNEAQ in the germline V gene (reference sequence). The CDR3 here is CASSLAGTGASGNTIYF.

The genes are TRBV20-1 and TRBJ1-1; TCRdb's D call, TRBD1, is unchecked because there is no DNA. Per germline, CDR1 DFQATT and CDR2 SNEGSKA (reference sequence). The CDR3 is made up of 12 amino acids. CDR3 region: CSATGGGTEAFF.